This TCR beta chain was identified during a study of T cells after yellow fever vaccination. Study at large: CD3, CD45RA, CCR7 and CD95 were used to sort EM, EMRA, CM and Tscm memory subsets.

Study findings and constraints: Some clonotypes were seen in both the CD4 and the CD8 compartments. These made up a small share and likely arose from convergent recombination.

This clonotype was picked up many times. V was clipped by 6 bases and J by 5 bases, with 10 bases between them. CDR1 and CDR2 from the germline V gene are MNHNS and SASEGT. This CDR3 is 12 amino acids long. The authors made TCR cDNA by 5'RACE template switching, adding a universal primer site and UMIs. Each CDR3 protein gets one entry after TCRdb re-called the 5' RACE reads with MiXCR. The sample carries 46,000 or so distinct CDR3 sequences, around 6.4% recorded once. This clonotype was sampled from a young man who received the YFV17D yellow fever vaccine. The genes are TRBV6-1 and TRBJ2-5; perhaps TRBD1 as D (5 bases). Sequencing was performed on PBMCs, either bulk or a sorted T-cell subset (CD4+, CD8+, memory, or dextramer-sorted; not recorded which), taken 45 days after the yellow fever booster vaccination. CDR3 loop: CASSPRVETQYF. In nucleotides, the CDR3 is TGTGCCAGCAGCCCCAGGGTGGAGACCCAGTACTTC.